These 31 T cell receptor beta chains were sequenced from one sample in a study of blood T cell repertoires in COVID-19 (dated by TCRdb to the early 2020s). Library construction relied on the immunoSEQ multiplex PCR assay. The immuneACCESS repertoire file appears here via TCRdb, limited to in-frame rearrangements. These files lack a portion of the clones; in checked studies, under half of the deficit traces to unresolved V genes, and the cause of the others is not known. The sample contains over 150,000 clones, around 90% of them found a single time. The ten largest clones capture around 2.1% of the sample. The sample comprised PBMCs or T cells enriched from blood (not recorded which). The receptor set was obtained from a woman aged 25 to 39 who had recovered from COVID-19.

This clone was recorded only once. The chain links TRBV30 to TRBJ1-2, with 10 nucleotides matching TRBD1. CDR1 is GTSNPN and CDR2 is SVGIG in the germline V gene (reference sequence). Trimming cost V 5 bases and J 5 bases; bases outside gene matches: 8. The CDR3 length is 14 residues. CDR3 in amino acids: CAWLSGTGDYGYTF. Here the CDR3 DNA reads TGTGCCTGGTTATCCGGGACAGGGGATTATGGCTACACCTTC.

CDR3 in DNA: TGTGCCACTAAATCCTCTTGGGGGGCTAACTATGGCTACACCTTC. As protein: CATKSSWGANYGYTF. The chain links TRBV25-1 to TRBJ1-2; D is possibly TRBD1 (5 bases). The CDR3 contains 15 residues. Germline V gene data show CDR1 as MGHDK and CDR2 as SYGVNS. Between the trimmed V and J ends, which lost 10 bases and 0 bases, there was a span of 18 bases.

The V call is TRBV28, the J call TRBJ2-7; 10 bases align to TRBD1. Germline trimming cut 5 bases from V and 0 bases from J; bases unmatched to any gene: 4. The length of the CDR3 is 15 residues. Looked up from germline, CDR1 is MDHEN and CDR2 is SYDVKM. CDR3 nucleotides: TGTGCCAGCAGTATCGGACAGGGGGGCTCCTACGAGCAGTACTTC. Its translation: CASSIGQGGSYEQYF. The full variable domain, in which reference TRBV28 and TRBJ2-7 provide the parts outside the CDR3, is DVKVTQSSRYLVKRTGEKVFLECVQDMDHENMFWYRQDPGLGLRLIYFSYDVKMKEKGDIPEGYSVSREKKERFSLILESASTNQTSMYLCASSIGQGGSYEQYFGPGTRLTVT.

This clone has a single count. CDR3 residues: CASSVRGSVNTEAFF. In nucleotides, the CDR3 is TGTGCCAGCAGCGTCAGGGGTTCGGTGAACACTGAAGCTTTCTTT. The chain uses TRBV11-1 and TRBJ1-1; D may be TRBD1 (6 bases). The germline V and J ends were trimmed by 5 bases and 0 bases, with 13 bases remaining between them. Germline V gene data show CDR1 as SGHAT and CDR2 as FQDESV (reference sequence). The CDR3 length is 15 residues.

J is TRBJ1-1 and V is TRBV6-2 or TRBV6-3; a possible D gene is TRBD1 (5 bases). The CDR3 is 16 amino acids. CDR1 is MNHEY and CDR2 is SVGEGT in the germline V gene. Trimming shortened V by 5 bases and J by 7 bases, and 23 bases separated the two germline ends. CDR3 sequence reads: CASSNTGGMGRIEAFF. The CDR3 DNA reads as TGTGCCAGCAGTAATACAGGTGGAATGGGTAGGATTGAAGCTTTCTTT.

The genes are TRBV5-1 and TRBJ2-3, with 8 bases fitting TRBD2. Unmatched junction bases numbered 7, after V lost 3 bases and J lost 4 bases. The CDR3 loop spans 15 amino acids. The V gene's germline CDR1 is SGHRS and CDR2 YFSETQ. This CDR3 is CASSWGGLGSDTQYF. The CDR3 nucleotides are TGCGCCAGCAGCTGGGGGGGACTAGGTTCAGATACGCAGTATTTT.

The chain is built from TRBV4-3 and TRBJ2-4; 8 bases map to TRBD1. Germline-derived CDR1 and CDR2 are LGHNA and YSLEER. The length of the CDR3 is 15 residues. V shed 0 bases, J shed 8 bases, and the junction held 6 bases outside the gene matches. The CDR3 reads CASSQDDQGADIQYF. In DNA, the CDR3 is TGCGCCAGCAGCCAAGATGATCAGGGGGCGGACATTCAGTACTTC.

The V call is TRBV2, the J call TRBJ2-1; TRBD1 agrees at 8 bases. Germline lookup yields CDR1 SNHLY and CDR2 FYNNEI. CDR3 length: 14 amino acids. Trimming cost V 8 bases and J 1 base; bases outside gene matches: 4. In DNA form, the CDR3 reads TGTGCCAGCGGAGACAGGGGATCCTACAATGAGCAGTTCTTC. This translates into CASGDRGSYNEQFF.

V is TRBV7-8 and J is TRBJ2-1, with 9 bases identical to TRBD2. Looked up from germline, CDR1 is SGHVS and CDR2 is FQNEAQ. Trimming at V came to 5 bases and at J to 6 bases, leaving 8 bases not matched to a gene. The CDR3 runs to 15 residues. The CDR3 protein is CASSHERLAANEQFF. CDR3 nucleotides: TGTGCCAGCAGCCACGAGCGACTAGCGGCCAATGAGCAGTTCTTC.

The table lists this clone with a few counts. The rearrangement joins TRBV30 to TRBJ1-3; TRBD1 is a possible D gene (5 bases). CDR1 is GTSNPN, CDR2 SVGIG, per germline (reference sequence). The CDR3 has 12 residues. Trimming took off 0 bases at V and 6 bases at J, with 6 bases between the two ends. The CDR3 sequence is CAWSVGANTIYF. Here the CDR3 DNA reads TGTGCCTGGAGTGTAGGGGCAAACACCATATATTTT.

The genes are TRBV5-5 and TRBJ1-5; weak D call: TRBD1 (5 bases). This CDR3 region has 15 residues. Trimming took off 4 bases at V and 6 bases at J, with 17 bases between the two ends. CDR1 and CDR2 from the germline V gene are SGHKS and YYEKEE (reference sequence). DNA of the CDR3: TGTGCCAGCAGCAATGGCCAGGGATCGTTTCAGCCCCAGCATTTT. Protein product: CASSNGQGSFQPQHF.

This chain links TRBV9 with TRBJ2-1; possible D gene TRBD2, 6 bases. V was trimmed by 2 bases and J by 7 bases, leaving 10 bases between them. This CDR3 is built from 13 residues. Per germline, CDR1 SGDLS and CDR2 YYNGEE. The CDR3 region has the DNA TGTGCCAGCAGCGTGACTAGTACAAATGAGCAGTTCTTC. It is translated as CASSVTSTNEQFF.

The rearrangement uses TRBV6-5 and TRBJ2-5, with 7 bases identical to TRBD1. This CDR3 has 15 residues. J was trimmed by 5 bases and V by 8 bases; bases with no gene match: 14. Germline values: CDR1 MNHEY, CDR2 SVGAGI. The chain's CDR3 is CASRTGASYVETQYF. In DNA, the CDR3 is TGTGCCAGCCGGACAGGTGCGTCATATGTTGAGACCCAGTACTTC.

This chain uses TRBV9 with TRBJ2-7; 13 nucleotides match TRBD2. The J segment lost 4 bases and the V segment lost 5 bases, leaving 3 bases of the junction unmatched. Germline assignment: CDR1 SGDLS and CDR2 YYNGEE. This CDR3 region has 14 residues. CDR3 sequence (DNA): TGTGCCAGCAGTCGACTAGCGGGAGGTTACGAGCAGTACTTC. Amino acids: CASSRLAGGYEQYF.

This sequence joins TRBV7-2 and TRBJ1-1; TRBD1 agrees at 8 bases. V gave up 5 bases and J gave up 6 bases; unmatched junction bases: 8. This CDR3 is 14 amino acids long. CDR1 is SGHTA and CDR2 is FQGNSA in the germline V gene. DNA of the CDR3: TGTGCCAGCAGCACCGGACAGGGAATCGCTGAAGCTTTCTTT. Protein: CASSTGQGIAEAFF.

This clone was observed a handful of times. The chain combines TRBV24-1 with TRBJ1-1; 9 bases map to TRBD1. The J segment lost 4 bases and the V segment lost 3 bases, leaving 5 bases of the junction unmatched. Germline values: CDR1 KGHDR, CDR2 SFDVKD. The CDR3 runs to 15 residues. The CDR3 bases are TGTGCCACCAGTGATACAACAGGGGGCTTCACTGAAGCTTTCTTT. Translating gives CATSDTTGGFTEAFF.

This clone was detected only a few times. The chain employs TRBV5-1 and TRBJ1-1; weak D call: TRBD1 (6 bases). Trimming removed 2 bases from V and 1 base from J, with 12 bases in between. The CDR3 is 15 residues long. Germline V gene data show CDR1 as SGHRS and CDR2 as YFSETQ. The CDR3 sequence: CASSFSGGPNTEAFF. In nucleotides, the CDR3 is TGCGCCAGCAGCTTCTCGGGGGGCCCGAACACTGAAGCTTTCTTT.

The V call is TRBV7-2, the J call TRBJ2-5; 10 bases align to TRBD2. J lost 4 bases, V lost 5 bases, and 7 bases had no gene match. Germline CDR1 reads SGHTA; CDR2 reads FQGNSA. This CDR3 region has 15 residues. The CDR3 loop is CASSLQRGGRETQYF. CDR3 sequence (DNA): TGTGCCAGCAGCCTACAGCGGGGGGGTAGAGAGACCCAGTACTTC.

The chain recombines TRBV3-1 (or the pseudogene TRBV3-2) with TRBJ1-1; D might be TRBD1 (6 bases). CDR3 length: 14 amino acids. Germline lookup yields CDR1 LGHDT and CDR2 YNNKEL (reference sequence). Trimming stripped 6 bases from V and 0 bases from J, with 11 bases between. This CDR3 reads CASSTGQMNTEAFF. DNA of the CDR3: TGTGCCAGCAGTACAGGGCAGATGAACACTGAAGCTTTCTTT.

J is TRBJ2-1 and V is TRBV3-1 (or the pseudogene TRBV3-2), with 9 bases aligning to TRBD2. The CDR3 covers 15 residues. V gave up 6 bases and J gave up 4 bases; unmatched junction bases: 7. Germline CDR1 reads LGHDT; CDR2 reads YNNKEL (reference sequence). The DNA of the CDR3 is TGTGCCAGCAGAAGGGGACTAGCTGTTTACAATGAGCAGTTCTTC. Protein: CASRRGLAVYNEQFF.

This chain links TRBV7-3 with TRBJ2-2; 8 positions match TRBD2. Trimming removed 2 bases from V and 7 bases from J; junction bases left unmatched: 3. Per germline, CDR1 SGHTA and CDR2 FQGTGA. The CDR3 has 14 residues. CDR3 bases: TGTGCCAGCAGCTTAGGACTAGCTAGCGGGGAGCTGTTTTTT. It codes for CASSLGLASGELFF.

The chain combines TRBV19 with TRBJ1-6; 7 bases are shared with TRBD1. The CDR3 length is 16 residues. Germline CDR1 and CDR2: LNHDA and SQIVND (reference sequence). V shed 4 bases and J 3 bases; nucleotides not matched to a gene: 6. In nucleotides, the CDR3 is TGTGCCAGTAGTACCGAAGGGACAGTCTATAATTCACCCCTCCACTTT. Protein sequence: CASSTEGTVYNSPLHF.

The CDR3 sequence is CASKGDFSYEQYF. As DNA, the CDR3 is TGTGCCAGTAAGGGGGATTTCTCCTACGAGCAGTACTTC. The genes are TRBV19 and TRBJ2-7, with a weak D call TRBD1 (6 bases). V lost 7 bases to trimming and J lost 0 bases, with 10 bases between them. This CDR3 has 13 residues. CDR1 is LNHDA and CDR2 is SQIVND in the germline V gene (reference sequence).

The chain carries TRBV7-2 and TRBJ2-3; D call uncertain. Germline CDR1 and CDR2: SGHTA and FQGNSA. CDR3 length equals 13 residues. Trimming removed 3 bases from V and 6 bases from J, with 10 bases in between. CDR3 residues: CASSLVSRDTQYF. The CDR3 nucleotides are TGTGCCAGCAGCTTGGTATCCCGGGATACGCAGTATTTT.

The table lists this clone with a count of one. The chain links TRBV3-1 (or the pseudogene TRBV3-2) to TRBJ2-5, with TRBD1 matching 9 bases. The germline CDR1 and CDR2 sequences are LGHDT and YNNKEL (reference sequence). CDR3 length: 15 amino acids. V gave up 6 bases and J gave up 4 bases; unmatched junction bases: 9. Here the CDR3 reads CASSSGQGVRETQYF. CDR3 DNA: TGTGCCAGCAGTTCGGGACAGGGAGTACGAGAGACCCAGTACTTC.

This chain connects TRBV6-1 to TRBJ1-2; possibly TRBD1 for D (6 bases). V gave up 2 bases and J gave up 4 bases, with 14 bases separating them. CDR1 is MNHNS and CDR2 is SASEGT in the germline V gene. This CDR3 has 15 amino acids. CDR3 in amino acids: CASSEQGSRGYGYTF. The CDR3 region has the DNA TGTGCCAGCAGTGAACAGGGGAGTAGGGGCTATGGCTACACCTTC.

This chain joins TRBV12-3 or TRBV12-4 and TRBJ1-1; D is possibly TRBD1 (5 bases). The CDR3 is 13 amino acids. V shed 3 bases and J shed 5 bases, with 10 bases lying between them. The CDR3 sequence: CASSLAGWTEAFF. CDR3 bases: TGTGCCAGCAGTTTGGCAGGGTGGACTGAAGCTTTCTTT.

J is TRBJ2-5 and V is TRBV12-3 or TRBV12-4; no reliable D call. The CDR3 spans 13 residues. Trimming cost V 5 bases and J 3 bases, with 10 bases left between them. This CDR3 reads CASSRTREETQYF. CDR3 coding DNA: TGTGCCAGCAGTCGAACCCGGGAAGAGACCCAGTACTTC.

The CDR3 loop is CASSTGTGIGTSGGRRGQYF. The CDR3 DNA follows: TGCGCCAGCAGCACAGGGACAGGGATCGGGACTAGCGGGGGCCGCCGTGGGCAGTACTTC. The genes are TRBV5-1 and TRBJ2-7; 14 bases fit TRBD2. Germline CDR1 is SGHRS and CDR2 is YFSETQ. Trimming removed 4 bases from V and 9 bases from J; junction bases left unmatched: 24. The CDR3 has 20 amino acids.

The gene calls are TRBV29-1 and TRBJ1-1, with D unresolved. The germline V gene has CDR1 SQVTM and CDR2 ANQGSEA. V lost 7 bases and J 0 bases, leaving 9 bases between the germline ends. The CDR3 runs to 12 residues. The CDR3 region has the DNA TGCAGCGAAAGCACCCTGAACACTGAAGCTTTCTTT. Encoded protein: CSESTLNTEAFF.

The J gene is TRBJ2-1, the V gene TRBV4-3; 8 nucleotides line up with TRBD2. Germline V gene data show CDR1 as LGHNA and CDR2 as YSLEER. The CDR3 has 17 residues. V dropped 0 bases and J dropped 3; count of bases not matched to a gene: 7. The CDR3 DNA is TGCGCCAGCAGCCAAGATCTTACGGGAGGGTTCTACAATGAGCAGTTCTTC. It codes for CASSQDLTGGFYNEQFF.